This TCR beta chain was obtained from a study of blood T cell repertoires in COVID-19 (dated by TCRdb to the early 2020s). For context, the study as a whole: Collaborator samples came from the United States, Italy and Spain and covered acute and convalescent phases of COVID-19. Deeply sampled blood TCRbeta repertoires from subjects exposed to, actively infected with, or recovered from COVID-19 were included in the dataset. The repertoires were made available in a free public database intended to serve as a resource for research on the immune response to SARS-CoV-2. The sample metadata nearly always contained a de-identified subject ID, COVID-19 status, age in years and sex. HLA class I and class II types, where available, came from metadata supplied by the sample provider rather than from assay-based typing. Samples were obtained from the ongoing ImmuneRACE study (first 160 participants) and from approximately 1,200 subjects provided by 6 global collaborators. The material from the prospective study consisted of cDNA or gDNA derived from T cells, B-cell-depleted T cells, or PBMCs. Study-level results and caveats: Clinical and demographic metadata were provided uncurated, with the amount varying by source and participant.

Enrolling through a virtual design, the prospective study's participants ranged in age from roughly 18 to 90 years and lived across 20 to 30 United States geographic areas. In the prospective study, participants were assigned to cohorts based on the clinical history participants reported in a screening survey and a study questionnaire. Recovered participants in ImmuneRACE Cohort 3 were defined as having two consecutive negative NP/OP PCR tests, clearance from a healthcare professional, or resolution of symptoms. Each participant in the prospective study had whole blood, serum and a nasopharyngeal or oropharyngeal swab collected by mobile phlebotomists. Over a roughly two-month period, participants in the prospective study had the option of providing additional blood draws and questionnaires. Before DNA extraction, prospective study blood samples were shipped either frozen or at room temperature.

On this clone itself: Its antigen remains undetermined. Base qualities are missing; no much larger clone stands one base away.

CDR1 and CDR2 are drawn from the germline V gene (reference sequence): WNHNN, SYGVQD. Including the terminal cysteine and phenylalanine, the CDR3 comprises 19 residues. The only DNA kept is the CDR3, 57 bases in frame from the first base. At the junction V is shortened by 6 bases and J by 2 bases, with 29 bases in between. The immunoSEQ Assay, a bias-controlled multiplex PCR, was used to amplify TCRbeta CDR3 regions from genomic DNA. The authors' pipeline ran thus. Nucleated cell counts per sample were estimated from amplification of reference gene primers within the assay. To quantify the absolute abundance of each unique TCRbeta CDR3 rearrangement, sequence reads were collapsed and filtered. For each sample, productive Simpson clonality was calculated by taking the square root of Simpson's diversity index across productive rearrangements. TCRdb mirrors the immuneACCESS table, restricted to in-frame sequences. Some clones are absent from its copies; in checked studies, under half trace to an unresolved V gene, and the reason for the others is unknown. For V, J and clone size, that table is used; D and trimming come from the DNA. For this sample there are about 270,000 clones; roughly nine tenths appear just once. 2.5% to 3.5% of the sample comes from the top ten.

This receptor was identified in a woman aged 50 to 65 who had recovered from COVID-19. The V gene is TRBV10-1 and the J gene is TRBJ2-7; the D gene is perhaps TRBD2, from 5 matching bases. The sequenced material came from PBMCs or T cells enriched from blood (not recorded which). Here is the DNA: TGCGCCAGCAGACTGAGAAGCGGATTTCCCCGTCCTATTCCCTACGAGCAGTACTTC. Its protein product is CASRLRSGFPRPIPYEQYF.